This T cell receptor (beta chain) was sequenced during a study of T cells in Graves' hyperthyroidism and ophthalmopathy. Comment on this clonotype: Its specificity is unknown.

Study-level points and caveats: Most thyroid clonotypes that were expanded above 0.001 also turned up in blood.

Regions amplified from RNA transcripts were the TCR beta CDR3 regions. First-round RT-PCR targeting the TCR CDR3 was performed with the HTBI primer set. TCRdb reprocessed the multiplex PCR reads with MiXCR, giving one entry per CDR3 protein. The sample has around 250,000 distinct CDR3 sequences; approximately 15% are singletons. CDR1 and CDR2 (germline): LNHNV, YYDKDF (reference sequence). Deletions cut 1 base from V and 6 bases from J, with 15 bases between. The CDR3 spans 15 residues. Sequencing was performed on blood. The chain combines TRBV15 with TRBJ1-1; no definite D call. This sequence originates from a woman aged 40-49 years with Graves' hyperthyroidism that later progressed to Graves' ophthalmopathy. The CDR3 nucleotides are TGTGCCACCAGCAGAGGAACACGAACAAGGGCTGAAGCTTTCTTT. Translation: CATSRGTRTRAEAFF.